The TCR beta chain under discussion was sequenced for a study of human T cells and chemical hapten exposure. Study-level information: 2% DPC was applied to approximately 2 cm by approximately 2 cm of upper inner arm skin for sensitization. The study, taken as a whole, reports: Relative to control repertoires, expanded TCRs gave rise to significantly more large CDR3 similarity clusters.

Noted time point: patch test 1, 2 weeks after DPC sensitization. The treatment here: therapeutic diphenylcyclopropenone sensitization with weekly scalp DPC. Non-pregnant alopecia patients aged 18 to 70, suitable for DPC therapy. Someone pulled total RNA out of unfractionated whole blood. The CDR3 consists of 14 residues. Germline lookup yields CDR1 SQVTM and CDR2 ANQGSEA. J was trimmed by 6 bases and V by 8 bases; bases with no gene match: 8. In TCRdb, the RACE reads were re-called with MiXCR into one record per CDR3 protein. The repertoire holds about 360,000 distinct CDR3 sequences, with around 7% as singletons. Comment on this clonotype: Its antigen is unidentified.

This receptor was obtained from a woman between 18 and 29 years old with alopecia areata. Some clones in this sample may be carry-over from other donors' samples. This sequence joins TRBV29-1 and TRBJ2-3, with 13 bases matching TRBD2. The sample was whole blood, taken in connection with sensitization to the hapten diphenylcyclopropenone (DPC). In DNA form, the CDR3 reads TGCAGCTTAGGGACTAGCGGGGTTGCGGATACGCAGTATTTT. It is translated as CSLGTSGVADTQYF.